The present T cell receptor beta chain was sequenced within a study of shared clonotypes between healthy human individuals. Overall study results and limits: Memory subsets generally showed lower estimated richness than naive subsets.

CDR1 KGHSH and CDR2 LQKENI come from the germline V gene. V was clipped by 4 bases and J by 2 bases, with 14 bases between them. The CDR3 extends over 16 amino acids. Comment on this clone: No antigen is known for it.

Measured with immunoSEQ multiplex PCR; TCRdb has only the in-frame clones, and not every one. Of roughly 2.2 million clones in the sample, more than 80% were seen once. This TCR was sampled from a man aged 18-30 years in good health. Some clones in this sample may be carry-over from other donors' samples. V and J are TRBV18 and TRBJ2-2; tentatively, D is TRBD1 or TRBD2 (5 bases each). Sequencing was performed on naive CD4+ T cells from PBMCs. This sample's subset: CD45RA+ positively selected. The CDR3 loop is CASSRPTGANTGELFF. The CDR3 DNA is TGTGCCAGCTCACGCCCCACCGGGGCTAACACCGGGGAGCTGTTTTTT.